These 31 T cell receptor beta chains were sequenced from one sample in a study of blood T cell repertoires in COVID-19. The assay was immunoSEQ multiplex PCR, and TCRdb's table has in-frame clones only and misses some. The sample contains hundreds of thousands of clones, less than 85% of which appear only once. The sequencing sample was made of peripheral blood. The receptors were gathered from a woman between 18 and 29 years old with acute or convalescent COVID-19.

The gene calls are TRBV7-3 and TRBJ2-2; TRBD1 aligns across 8 bases. The V and J ends lost 5 bases and 5 bases, in that order; junction bases with no gene match: 10. Germline lookup yields CDR1 SGHTA and CDR2 FQGTGA. This CDR3 spans 16 amino acids. For the CDR3, the DNA is TGTGCCAGCAGCCCTGCAGGGGGCCGAGTAACCGGGGAGCTGTTTTTT. It codes for CASSPAGGRVTGELFF.

This rearrangement joins TRBV6-5 to TRBJ1-1; D remains ambiguous. The CDR3 sequence is 13 residues long. Germline lookup yields CDR1 MNHEY and CDR2 SVGAGI. The V end lost 6 bases, the J end lost 4 bases, and 12 bases lay between the germline ends. The CDR3 DNA reads as TGTGCCAGCAGCGTCCTGGAGGGCACTGAAGCTTTCTTT. Protein: CASSVLEGTEAFF.

The chain carries TRBV5-1 and TRBJ1-1, with 12 nucleotides matching TRBD1. J lost 0 bases, V lost 7 bases, and 10 bases had no gene match. The germline CDR1 and CDR2 sequences are SGHRS and YFSETQ. The CDR3 is made up of 17 amino acids. For the CDR3, the DNA is TGCGCCAGCGCTAGCCGGGACAGGGGGCGTATGAACACTGAAGCTTTCTTT. Translating it yields CASASRDRGRMNTEAFF.

V and J are TRBV7-9 and TRBJ2-3; 10 bases are a match to TRBD2. This CDR3 region has 14 residues. Germline values: CDR1 SEHNR, CDR2 FQNEAQ (reference sequence). The J segment lost 3 bases and the V segment lost 7 bases, leaving 4 bases of the junction unmatched. The CDR3 DNA follows: TGTGCCAGCATCTCTAGCGGGAGTACAGATACGCAGTATTTT. Its protein product is CASISSGSTDTQYF.

This chain links TRBV20-1 with TRBJ2-7; 10 bases align to TRBD2. CDR3 size: 15 residues. From germline, CDR1 is DFQATT and CDR2 SNEGSKA (reference sequence). V gave up 3 bases and J gave up 4 bases; unmatched junction bases: 9. CDR3 sequence (DNA): TGCAGTGCTAGTAGGGTAGCGGGAGGAAGGTACGAGCAGTACTTC. Protein sequence: CSASRVAGGRYEQYF.

This clone was seen once. This chain joins TRBV10-3 and TRBJ1-1; tentatively, D is TRBD1 (5 bases). The length of the CDR3 is 15 residues. V lost 6 bases to trimming and J lost 4 bases, with 18 bases between them. The germline V gene has CDR1 ENHRY and CDR2 SYGVKD. CDR3 sequence reads: CAISLGGDFGTEAFF. The CDR3 DNA is TGTGCCATCAGCCTTGGGGGGGATTTCGGCACTGAAGCTTTCTTT.

The chain is built from TRBV7-9 and TRBJ2-7; 10 nucleotides match TRBD2. Germline-derived CDR1 and CDR2 are SEHNR and FQNEAQ (reference sequence). Trimming removed 5 bases from V and 3 bases from J; junction bases left unmatched: 10. This CDR3 comprises 16 residues. As DNA, the CDR3 is TGTGCCAGCAGCCCTATGCCTAGCGGGAGCGACTACGAGCAGTACTTC. As protein: CASSPMPSGSDYEQYF.

Regarding this clone: The junction and the germline gene differ at one end; a read error may be behind it. The chain combines TRBV6-6 with TRBJ1-5; TRBD1 might be the D (5 bases). Germline V gives CDR1 MNHNY, CDR2 SVGAGI (reference sequence). The CDR3 is made up of 13 amino acids. CDR3 DNA sequence: TGTGCCAGCAGTTACCCGGGAGCCCTAAAACAGGATTTT. Translated: CASSYPGALKQDF.

The chain uses TRBV18 and TRBJ2-1; tentatively, D is TRBD2 (7 bases). Between the trimmed V and J ends, which lost 3 bases and 9 bases, there was a span of 12 bases. This CDR3 is built from 13 residues. Germline values: CDR1 KGHSH, CDR2 LQKENI. The CDR3 DNA is TGTGCCAGCTCACCGGAAAGGGGGGGTGAGCAGTTCTTC. It specifies CASSPERGGEQFF.

The chain combines TRBV2 with TRBJ1-2; TRBD1 aligns across 10 bases. The V segment lost 7 bases and the J segment 7 bases; nucleotides outside the gene matches: 3. CDR1 and CDR2 from the germline V gene are SNHLY and FYNNEI. CDR3 length equals 12 residues. CDR3 sequence reads: CASTGQGFGYTF. As DNA, the CDR3 is TGTGCCAGCACGGGACAGGGGTTTGGCTACACCTTC.

This clone appeared a single time. The V gene is TRBV28, the J gene TRBJ1-3, with TRBD1 matching 7 bases. Germline V gene sequence: CDR1 MDHEN, CDR2 SYDVKM. J was trimmed by 2 bases and V by 8 bases; bases with no gene match: 6. The CDR3 is 14 amino acids. The CDR3 loop is CASRQTGAGNTIYF. The CDR3 nucleotides read TGTGCCAGCCGCCAAACAGGGGCTGGAAACACCATATATTTT.

V and J are TRBV19 and TRBJ1-2; 8 nucleotides agree with TRBD1. Germline trimming cut 5 bases from V and 1 base from J; bases unmatched to any gene: 9. The CDR3 loop spans 16 amino acids. Germline V gene sequence: CDR1 LNHDA, CDR2 SQIVND (reference sequence). DNA for the CDR3: TGTGCCAGTAGTTCTCGGACAGGGACCCTTAACTATGGCTACACCTTC. This codes for CASSSRTGTLNYGYTF. Combining the CDR3 with reference TRBV19 and TRBJ1-2 gives the whole variable domain DGGITQSPKYLFRKEGQNVTLSCEQNLNHDAMYWYRQDPGQGLRLIYYSQIVNDFQKGDIAEGYSVSREKKESFPLTVTSAQKNPTAFYLCASSSRTGTLNYGYTFGSGTRLTVV.

The rearrangement links TRBV7-9 to TRBJ2-1; TRBD2 matches at 8 bases. V lost 1 base to trimming and J lost 6 bases; unmatched junction nucleotides: 2. This CDR3 has 14 residues. Germline values: CDR1 SEHNR, CDR2 FQNEAQ (reference sequence). CDR3 DNA sequence: TGTGCCAGCAGCTTAGTAACTAGCGGCAATGAGCAGTTCTTC. Its protein is CASSLVTSGNEQFF. Combining the CDR3 with reference TRBV7-9 and TRBJ2-1 gives the whole variable domain DTGVSQNPRHKITKRGQNVTFRCDPISEHNRLYWYRQTLGQGPEFLTYFQNEAQLEKSRLLSDRFSAERPKGSFSTLEIQRTEQGDSAMYLCASSLVTSGNEQFFGPGTRLTVL.

The chain recombines TRBV14 with TRBJ1-2; TRBD1 might be the D (6 bases). CDR3 length: 13 amino acids. Per germline, CDR1 SGHDN and CDR2 FVKESK. The V and J ends lost 4 bases and 7 bases respectively, with 13 bases between them. The CDR3 coding sequence is TGTGCCAGCAGCCCTGACAGGTATTCTGGCTACACCTTC. Its translation: CASSPDRYSGYTF.

The chain recombines TRBV3-1 (or the pseudogene TRBV3-2) with TRBJ2-5; D not resolved. CDR3 size: 14 residues. Germline CDR1 LGHDT, CDR2 YNNKEL (reference sequence). V was clipped by 0 bases and J by 5 bases, with 10 bases between them. For the CDR3, the DNA is TGTGCCAGCAGCCAAGATCCCCTCGGGGAGACCCAGTACTTC. Amino acids: CASSQDPLGETQYF.

The rearrangement joins TRBV27 to TRBJ1-2; D call uncertain. Between the trimmed V and J ends, which lost 5 bases and 0 bases, there was a span of 10 bases. Germline CDR1 and CDR2: MNHEY and SMNVEV (reference sequence). This CDR3 is built from 14 residues. The CDR3 reads CASSTDLANYGYTF. In nucleotides, the CDR3 is TGTGCCAGCAGTACGGACTTAGCTAACTATGGCTACACCTTC.

The rearrangement links TRBV6-5 to TRBJ1-2; tentative D call: TRBD1 (5 bases). The CDR3 has 14 amino acids. The V gene's germline CDR1 is MNHEY and CDR2 SVGAGI. V lost 10 bases, J lost 4 bases, and 19 bases lay in between. CDR3 region: CATLLQGVSYGYTF. The CDR3 DNA is TGTGCCACCCTCCTTCAAGGGGTGAGCTATGGCTACACCTTC.

The rearrangement joins TRBV6-5 to TRBJ2-7; 7 nucleotides align to TRBD2. The CDR3 covers 14 residues. V trimming: 8 bases; J trimming: 2 bases; junction bases outside the gene matches: 9. Looked up from germline, CDR1 is MNHEY and CDR2 is SVGAGI. The DNA of the CDR3 is TGTGCCAGCGGCGCCCCCAGCGGGGCCTACGAGCAGTACTTC. It is translated as CASGAPSGAYEQYF.

This rearrangement joins TRBV5-1 to TRBJ2-7, with TRBD2 matching over 10 bases. Trimming at V came to 4 bases and at J to 3 bases, leaving 7 bases not matched to a gene. The CDR3 length is 15 residues. CDR1 is SGHRS and CDR2 is YFSETQ in the germline V gene. In DNA, the CDR3 is TGCGCCAGCAGCGCATTCTCTAGCGGGAGCTACGAGCAGTACTTC. This gives the protein CASSAFSSGSYEQYF.

This clone was seen a few times. V gene TRBV10-3 combines with J gene TRBJ1-6; D uncertain. The length of the CDR3 is 13 residues. Per germline, CDR1 ENHRY and CDR2 SYGVKD. V was pared by 6 bases and J by 10 bases, with 13 bases between. This chain's CDR3 is CAIRGSAFSPLHF. CDR3 sequence (DNA): TGTGCCATCAGGGGGAGTGCGTTCTCACCCCTCCACTTT.

This rearrangement joins TRBV7-9 to TRBJ2-2; D ambiguous. In germline, CDR1 is SEHNR, CDR2 FQNEAQ (reference sequence). The CDR3 length is 14 residues. Trimming shortened V by 3 bases and J by 4 bases, and 9 bases separated the two germline ends. The CDR3 loop reads CASSFVTGTGELFF. The CDR3 nucleotides are TGTGCCAGCAGCTTCGTAACCGGCACCGGGGAGCTGTTTTTT.

The rearrangement links TRBV27 to TRBJ2-1, with 8 bases fitting TRBD1. In germline, CDR1 is MNHEY, CDR2 SMNVEV (reference sequence). V lost 3 bases to trimming and J lost 6 bases; unmatched junction nucleotides: 4. This CDR3 has 14 amino acids. This CDR3 reads CASSLDTGGNEQFF. As DNA, the CDR3 is TGTGCCAGCAGTTTGGATACAGGGGGCAATGAGCAGTTCTTC.

This clone was found once. The chain is built from TRBV27 and TRBJ1-1; D unclear. Trimming stripped 3 bases from V and 0 bases from J, with 14 bases between. Per the germline V gene, CDR1 is MNHEY and CDR2 is SMNVEV (reference sequence). This CDR3 is built from 16 residues. The CDR3 bases are TGTGCCAGCAGTTTCTCCCCGCAGGATATGAACACTGAAGCTTTCTTT. It encodes CASSFSPQDMNTEAFF.

The rearrangement uses TRBV28 and TRBJ1-5, with TRBD1 matching over 12 bases. Germline lookup yields CDR1 MDHEN and CDR2 SYDVKM. The CDR3 covers 15 residues. V was pared by 2 bases and J by 7 bases, with 3 bases of the junction left unmatched. The DNA for the CDR3 is TGTGCCAGCAGTTTAGAGGGACAGGGGGCCCAGCCCCAGCATTTT. This sequence encodes CASSLEGQGAQPQHF.

The chain couples TRBV18 to TRBJ2-7, with D perhaps matching TRBD2 (5 bases). The germline CDR1 and CDR2 sequences are KGHSH and LQKENI. Trimming removed 0 bases at V and 5 bases at J, with 14 bases between. This CDR3 has 15 residues. The DNA for the CDR3 is TGTGCCAGCTCACCACCGGGGAGTGGGGTCCACGAGCAGTACTTC. Amino acid sequence: CASSPPGSGVHEQYF.

The CDR3 region is CASNTYPNQPQHF. The CDR3 coding sequence is TGTGCCAGCAACACATATCCGAATCAGCCCCAGCATTTT. The chain couples TRBV2 to TRBJ1-5; D not resolved. CDR3 size: 13 residues. Trimming cost V 7 bases and J 4 bases, with 11 bases left between them. Germline CDR1 and CDR2: SNHLY and FYNNEI. The full variable domain, with the rest looked up from reference TRBV2 and TRBJ1-5, is EPEVTQTPSHQVTQMGQEVILRCVPISNHLYFYWYRQILGQKVEFLVSFYNNEISEKSEIFDDQFSVERPDGSNFTLKIRSTKLEDSAMYFCASNTYPNQPQHFGDGTRLSIL.

This chain links TRBV12-3 or TRBV12-4 with TRBJ1-5; a weak D match, TRBD1 (6 bases). V was clipped by 6 bases and J by 6 bases, with 9 bases between them. CDR3 length: 12 residues. CDR3 nucleotides: TGTGCCAGCAGGAGGGGGTTTCAGCCCCAGCATTTT. This gives the protein CASRRGFQPQHF.

The chain is built from TRBV28 and TRBJ1-4; D not resolved. The V gene's germline CDR1 is MDHEN and CDR2 SYDVKM. The CDR3 consists of 17 residues. Trimming took 4 bases from V and 2 from J, leaving 17 bases between them. The CDR3 protein is CASSSPFGPFTNEKLFF. CDR3 DNA: TGTGCCAGCAGTTCCCCCTTTGGGCCCTTCACTAATGAAAAACTGTTTTTT.

The chain links TRBV5-1 to TRBJ2-7; 12 bases line up with TRBD1. The CDR3 has 15 residues. The germline V gene has CDR1 SGHRS and CDR2 YFSETQ. V gave up 3 bases and J gave up 3 bases; unmatched junction bases: 4. CDR3 coding DNA: TGCGCCAGCAGCTCCGGGACAGGGGGCAACTACGAGCAGTACTTC. It translates to CASSSGTGGNYEQYF.

This clone occurred once. The V gene is TRBV12-1, the J gene TRBJ2-3; no DNA check was done on the table's D call, TRBD1. TRBV12-1 is flagged as a pseudogene. The CDR3 runs to 15 residues. CDR3 in amino acids: CASSLTEGSTDTQYF. In DNA form, the CDR3 reads TGTGCCAGCAGCTTGACAGAAGGAAGCACAGATACGCAGTATTTT.

The CDR3 loop is CASRLTGFTGNTIYF. The DNA of the CDR3 is TGTGCCAGCAGACTCACAGGGTTCACTGGAAACACCATATATTTT. This sequence joins TRBV6-5 and TRBJ1-3; TRBD1 might be the D (6 bases). Per the germline V gene, CDR1 is MNHEY and CDR2 is SVGAGI. The CDR3 loop spans 15 amino acids. The ends were cut back, 6 bases at V and 2 bases at J, with 14 bases in the middle.